Each of the 29 T cell receptor beta chains below was sequenced from the same sample in a study of blood T cell repertoires in COVID-19. Clones were sequenced by immunoSEQ multiplex PCR, and TCRdb holds only the in-frame ones, with some missing. Among fewer than 250,000 clones listed, about four fifths were seen once. Sequenced: PBMCs or T cells enriched from blood (not recorded which). The receptors originated from a middle-aged woman who had been exposed to COVID-19.

This clone was picked up many times. This sequence joins TRBV19 and TRBJ2-5; 7 positions agree with TRBD1. CDR1 is LNHDA, CDR2 SQIVND, per germline (reference sequence). The CDR3 runs 14 residues. V lost 10 bases and J lost 5; bases outside the gene matches: 13. CDR3 residues: CATSEGARGETQYF. The CDR3, as DNA: TGTGCCACGTCCGAGGGGGCGAGGGGGGAGACCCAGTACTTC.

This chain uses TRBV19 with TRBJ2-3, with 7 bases matching TRBD2. The trim removed 5 bases at V and 1 base at J, leaving 9 bases unmatched. Germline values: CDR1 LNHDA, CDR2 SQIVND (reference sequence). The CDR3 length is 16 residues. This CDR3 is CASSLGLTQGTDTQYF. Written as DNA, the CDR3 is TGTGCCAGTAGTCTGGGACTAACCCAGGGCACAGATACGCAGTATTTT.

DNA for the CDR3: TGTGCCACCAGTGATTGGGGGCAGGGCTACAATGAGCAGTTCTTC. Translating gives CATSDWGQGYNEQFF. The chain employs TRBV24-1 and TRBJ2-1; D possibly corresponds to TRBD1 (6 bases). The V gene lost 2 bases and the J gene lost 3 bases, with 10 bases spanning the gap. CDR3 length: 15 amino acids. Germline assignment: CDR1 KGHDR and CDR2 SFDVKD.

This clone has more than one count but fewer than ten. This chain uses TRBV12-3 or TRBV12-4 with TRBJ1-6; D is possibly TRBD1 (5 bases). Trimming left V 5 bases short and J 8 bases short, with 7 bases between. CDR3 length: 12 amino acids. This CDR3 is CASSTRDSPLHF. The CDR3 DNA follows: TGTGCCAGCAGTACCAGGGATTCACCCCTCCACTTT.

The chain links TRBV5-8 to TRBJ1-2; tentatively, D is TRBD1 (5 bases). Germline CDR1 SGHTS, CDR2 YDEGEE. The V gene lost 8 bases and the J gene lost 4 bases, with 12 bases spanning the gap. The CDR3 is made up of 12 amino acids. CDR3 sequence: CASRQWGYGYTF. As DNA, the CDR3 is TGTGCCAGTCGACAGTGGGGCTATGGCTACACCTTC.

This clone was detected only a few times. The chain has TRBV6-6 and TRBJ2-2; 8 nucleotides match TRBD2. V dropped 5 bases and J dropped 3; count of bases not matched to a gene: 5. Looked up from germline, CDR1 is MNHNY and CDR2 is SVGAGI (reference sequence). This CDR3 has 15 residues. CDR3 in DNA: TGTGCCAGCAGTCTCGGGGGGGCTCACACCGGGGAGCTGTTTTTT. The encoded protein is CASSLGGAHTGELFF.

The V and J genes are TRBV10-1 and TRBJ2-1; D unclear. Germline CDR1 is WNHNN and CDR2 is SYGVQD (reference sequence). This CDR3 contains 17 residues. Between the trimmed V and J ends, which lost 0 bases and 0 bases, there was a span of 12 bases. The CDR3: CASSESIPPSSYNEQFF. CDR3 sequence (DNA): TGCGCCAGCAGTGAGTCCATACCACCGAGCTCCTACAATGAGCAGTTCTTC.

The chain employs TRBV7-2 and TRBJ1-2, with D perhaps TRBD1 (5 bases). The V and J ends lost 1 base and 6 bases respectively, with 15 bases between them. Germline CDR1 and CDR2: SGHTA and FQGNSA. The length of the CDR3 is 15 residues. CDR3 nucleotides: TGTGCCAGCAGCTTAGGCCAGGGCCGAAGGAATGGCTACACCTTC. Its translation: CASSLGQGRRNGYTF.

This chain connects TRBV5-1 to TRBJ2-3; 8 positions match TRBD2. This CDR3 is 14 amino acids long. V shed 4 bases and J 5 bases; nucleotides not matched to a gene: 6. Looked up from germline, CDR1 is SGHRS and CDR2 is YFSETQ. The CDR3 sequence is CASSRGGLIDTQYF. For the CDR3, the DNA is TGCGCCAGCAGCCGGGGGGGCCTTATAGATACGCAGTATTTT.

The chain uses TRBV11-3 and TRBJ2-5, with 15 bases matching TRBD2. The CDR3 totals 15 residues. The germline gives CDR1 SGHNT, CDR2 YENEEA. The V segment lost 5 bases and the J segment 4 bases; nucleotides outside the gene matches: 2. The CDR3 spells CASSPGLAGGETQYF. CDR3 coding DNA: TGTGCCAGCAGCCCGGGACTAGCGGGGGGAGAGACCCAGTACTTC.

This clone turned up a few times. The chain recombines TRBV2 with TRBJ1-5, with unresolved D. Germline V gives CDR1 SNHLY, CDR2 FYNNEI. V lost 2 bases to trimming and J lost 6 bases, with 14 bases between them. The CDR3 totals 15 residues. This CDR3 reads CASSEFGRDSQPQHF. Here the CDR3 DNA reads TGTGCCAGCAGTGAATTTGGGAGGGATAGTCAGCCCCAGCATTTT.

The chain employs TRBV15 and TRBJ2-7, with 12 positions matching TRBD1. CDR3 length equals 16 residues. CDR1 and CDR2 from the germline V gene are LNHNV and YYDKDF (reference sequence). V lost 5 bases, J lost 4 bases, and 9 bases stayed unmatched. The chain's CDR3 is CATSDAGQGAVYEQYF. The CDR3 coding sequence is TGTGCCACCAGCGACGCGGGACAGGGGGCCGTTTACGAGCAGTACTTC.

The chain employs TRBV5-6 and TRBJ1-5, with 9 bases fitting TRBD1. V shed 4 bases and J 4 bases; nucleotides not matched to a gene: 9. This CDR3 comprises 16 residues. Germline CDR1 is SGHDT and CDR2 is YYEEEE. The DNA of the CDR3 is TGTGCCAGCAGCCTATACAGGGGGCTCGGAAATCAGCCCCAGCATTTT. This sequence encodes CASSLYRGLGNQPQHF.

The V gene is TRBV7-9, the J gene TRBJ1-1; 9 nucleotides align to TRBD1. From germline, CDR1 is SEHNR and CDR2 FQNEAQ (reference sequence). The V segment lost 5 bases and the J segment 5 bases; nucleotides outside the gene matches: 9. The CDR3 runs 15 residues. DNA of the CDR3: TGTGCCAGCAGCCAGCCGGGACAGGGTGGTACTGAAGCTTTCTTT. This translates into CASSQPGQGGTEAFF.

The chain joins TRBV6-5 to TRBJ1-1; 10 nucleotides line up with TRBD1. CDR3 size: 16 residues. The germline V gene encodes CDR1 MNHEY and CDR2 SVGAGI. Unmatched junction bases numbered 8, after V lost 4 bases and J lost 3 bases. CDR3 loop: CASSSTRQGAYTEAFF. CDR3 coding DNA: TGTGCCAGCAGTTCAACCAGACAGGGGGCATACACTGAAGCTTTCTTT.

The chain carries TRBV5-6 and TRBJ1-5, with 7 bases identical to TRBD1. Germline V gene data show CDR1 as SGHDT and CDR2 as YYEEEE. The V gene end was trimmed by 0 bases and the J gene end by 1 base; junction bases not matched to a gene: 10. This CDR3 region has 18 residues. CDR3 sequence (DNA): TGTGCCAGCAGCTTGGCCCGGACAGGCCTACAGAGCAATCAGCCCCAGCATTTT. The encoded protein is CASSLARTGLQSNQPQHF.

The chain is built from TRBV7-9 and TRBJ1-2; 7 bases line up with TRBD1. Unmatched junction bases numbered 11, after V lost 4 bases and J lost 0 bases. There are 17 residues in the CDR3. Germline CDR1 is SEHNR and CDR2 is FQNEAQ (reference sequence). The CDR3 nucleotides read TGTGCCAGCAGCTCCCACAGGGGACTTCTCTCTAACTATGGCTACACCTTC. This codes for CASSSHRGLLSNYGYTF.

This chain connects TRBV11-2 to TRBJ2-5; perhaps TRBD2 as D (7 bases). There are 18 residues in the CDR3. Germline CDR1 SGHAT, CDR2 FQNNGV. V shed 2 bases and J shed 2 bases, with 21 bases lying between them. In DNA, the CDR3 is TGTGCCAGCAGCTTAAGGTGGGTTATTGCGGGGGCTCAAGAGACCCAGTACTTC. This sequence encodes CASSLRWVIAGAQETQYF.

This clone was picked up one time. The chain carries TRBV3-1 (or the pseudogene TRBV3-2) and TRBJ2-1; 7 bases match TRBD2. Looked up from germline, CDR1 is LGHDT and CDR2 is YNNKEL (reference sequence). After removal of 2 bases from V and 1 base from J, the junction contained 2 bases not matched to a gene. The CDR3 is made up of 15 amino acids. CDR3 amino acids: CASSQIGGSYNEQFF. In DNA form, the CDR3 reads TGTGCCAGCAGCCAAATCGGGGGGTCCTACAATGAGCAGTTCTTC.

The chain links TRBV28 to TRBJ2-7; TRBD2 aligns across 12 bases. CDR3 length: 16 amino acids. Looked up from germline, CDR1 is MDHEN and CDR2 is SYDVKM. V was pared by 1 base and J by 7 bases, with 8 bases of the junction left unmatched. In DNA, the CDR3 is TGTGCCAGCAGTTTATTCCGACTAGCGGGGGTCGGGGAGCAGTACTTC. Encoded protein: CASSLFRLAGVGEQYF.

This clone has more than one count but fewer than ten. This chain links TRBV2 with TRBJ2-7; 7 nucleotides align to TRBD1. CDR1 SNHLY and CDR2 FYNNEI come from the germline V gene. V shed 5 bases and J 7 bases; nucleotides not matched to a gene: 11. The CDR3 runs to 14 residues. The CDR3 loop is CASSNFQGVYEQYF. The CDR3 DNA reads TGTGCCAGCAGTAATTTCCAGGGGGTGTATGAGCAGTACTTC.

The CDR3 DNA reads as TGTGCCACACGACAGCCCAATCAGCCCCAGCATTTT. This gives the protein CATRQPNQPQHF. This chain joins TRBV6-4 and TRBJ1-5; a possible D gene is TRBD1 (5 bases). V shed 10 bases and J shed 3 bases, with 10 bases lying between them. CDR3 length equals 12 residues. In germline, CDR1 is MRHNA, CDR2 SNTAGT.

V and J are TRBV6-5 and TRBJ1-2; no definite D call. The V end lost 0 bases, the J end lost 8 bases, and 10 bases lay between the germline ends. This CDR3 contains 13 residues. Germline CDR1 MNHEY, CDR2 SVGAGI. The DNA for the CDR3 is TGTGCCAGCAGTTACTCACCGACCGGGGGCTACACCTTC. It codes for CASSYSPTGGYTF.

The chain is built from TRBV19 and TRBJ1-1, with 12 positions matching TRBD1. The length of the CDR3 is 21 residues. The germline V gene encodes CDR1 LNHDA and CDR2 SQIVND (reference sequence). The trim removed 0 bases at V and 0 bases at J, leaving 14 bases unmatched. The CDR3 DNA sequence: TGTGCCAGTAGTATAGATCGCGGGACAGGGGGCGATAATTCCATGAACACTGAAGCTTTCTTT. It encodes CASSIDRGTGGDNSMNTEAFF. The full variable domain, with the rest looked up from reference TRBV19 and TRBJ1-1, is DGGITQSPKYLFRKEGQNVTLSCEQNLNHDAMYWYRQDPGQGLRLIYYSQIVNDFQKGDIAEGYSVSREKKESFPLTVTSAQKNPTAFYLCASSIDRGTGGDNSMNTEAFFGQGTRLTVV.

The chain joins TRBV18 to TRBJ2-7, with D possibly TRBD2 on 6 matching bases. The CDR3 runs to 16 residues. Germline assignment: CDR1 KGHSH and CDR2 LQKENI. V lost 0 bases and J 3 bases, leaving 15 bases between the germline ends. CDR3: CASSPPSSWGDYEQYF. Written as DNA, the CDR3 is TGTGCCAGCTCACCACCGTCTTCATGGGGGGACTACGAGCAGTACTTC.

CDR3 DNA sequence: TGTGCCAGCTCACCAGCAGGGGGCGTGTCTGGGGCCAACGTCCTGACTTTC. It translates to CASSPAGGVSGANVLTF. The chain is built from TRBV18 and TRBJ2-6; 8 bases agree with TRBD1. Trimming took 2 bases from V and 1 from J; bases not matched to a gene: 4. Germline V gene data show CDR1 as KGHSH and CDR2 as LQKENI. The CDR3 sequence is 17 residues long. Full variable domain (missing parts from reference TRBV18 and TRBJ2-6): NAGVMQNPRHLVRRRGQEARLRCSPMKGHSHVYWYRQLPEEGLKFMVYLQKENIIDESGMPKERFSAEFPKEGPSILRIQQVVRGDSAAYFCASSPAGGVSGANVLTFGAGSRLTVL.

The chain employs TRBV6-5 and TRBJ1-6, with D tentatively TRBD1 (5 bases). Trimming removed 6 bases from V and 7 bases from J, with 16 bases in between. The CDR3 is 15 amino acids. The germline gives CDR1 MNHEY, CDR2 SVGAGI. CDR3 sequence: CASSRDSTANSPLHF. The CDR3 DNA is TGTGCCAGCAGCCGGGACTCAACGGCAAATTCACCCCTCCACTTT.

The chain combines TRBV7-2 with TRBJ1-2; D is ambiguous. In germline, CDR1 is SGHTA, CDR2 FQGNSA. CDR3 length equals 14 residues. Trimming left V 3 bases short and J 0 bases short, with 8 bases between. CDR3 nucleotides: TGTGCCAGCAGCTTGTCGACACCTAACTATGGCTACACCTTC. The encoded protein is CASSLSTPNYGYTF.

This clone was seen just once. The V and J genes are TRBV18 and TRBJ2-2, with 8 positions matching TRBD1. This CDR3 contains 15 residues. Germline V gives CDR1 KGHSH, CDR2 LQKENI. The J segment lost 5 bases and the V segment lost 2 bases, leaving 4 bases of the junction unmatched. CDR3 coding DNA: TGTGCCAGCTCACCAAGGACAGGGCGGACCGGGGAGCTGTTTTTT. Its protein is CASSPRTGRTGELFF.